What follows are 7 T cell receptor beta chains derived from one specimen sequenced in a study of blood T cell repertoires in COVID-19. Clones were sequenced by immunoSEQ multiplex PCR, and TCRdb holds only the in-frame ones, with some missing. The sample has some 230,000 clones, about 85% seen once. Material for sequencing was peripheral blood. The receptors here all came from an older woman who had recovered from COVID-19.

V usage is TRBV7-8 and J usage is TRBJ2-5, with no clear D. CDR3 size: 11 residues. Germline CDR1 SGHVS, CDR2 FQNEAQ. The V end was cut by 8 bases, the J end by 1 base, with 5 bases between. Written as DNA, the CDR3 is TGTGCCAGCTATAGCCAAGAGACCCAGTACTTC. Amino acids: CASYSQETQYF.

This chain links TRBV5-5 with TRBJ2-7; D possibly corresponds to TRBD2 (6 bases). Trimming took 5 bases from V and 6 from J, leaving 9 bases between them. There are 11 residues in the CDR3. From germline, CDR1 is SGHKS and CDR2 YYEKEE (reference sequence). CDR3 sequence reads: CASSSGVEQYF. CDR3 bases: TGTGCCAGCAGTTCGGGGGTCGAGCAGTACTTC.

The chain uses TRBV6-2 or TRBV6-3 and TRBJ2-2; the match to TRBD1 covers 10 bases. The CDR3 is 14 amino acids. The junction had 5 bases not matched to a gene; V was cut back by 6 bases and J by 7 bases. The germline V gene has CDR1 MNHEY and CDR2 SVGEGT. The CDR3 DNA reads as TGTGCCAGCAGCTTAGGACAGGGGGACGGGGAGCTGTTTTTT. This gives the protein CASSLGQGDGELFF.

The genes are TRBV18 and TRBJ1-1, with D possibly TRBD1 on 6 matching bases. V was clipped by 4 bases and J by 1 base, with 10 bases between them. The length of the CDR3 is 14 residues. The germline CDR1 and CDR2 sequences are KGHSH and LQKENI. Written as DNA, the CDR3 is TGTGCCAGCTCACAAGGACAGCCGAACACTGAAGCTTTCTTT. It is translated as CASSQGQPNTEAFF.

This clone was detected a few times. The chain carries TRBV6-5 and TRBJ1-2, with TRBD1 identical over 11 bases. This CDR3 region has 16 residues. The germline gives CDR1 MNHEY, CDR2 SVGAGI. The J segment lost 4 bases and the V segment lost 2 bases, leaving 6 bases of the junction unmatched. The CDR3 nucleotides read TGTGCCAGCAGTTACCGGAGGACAGGGGGCCCCTATGGCTACACCTTC. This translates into CASSYRRTGGPYGYTF.

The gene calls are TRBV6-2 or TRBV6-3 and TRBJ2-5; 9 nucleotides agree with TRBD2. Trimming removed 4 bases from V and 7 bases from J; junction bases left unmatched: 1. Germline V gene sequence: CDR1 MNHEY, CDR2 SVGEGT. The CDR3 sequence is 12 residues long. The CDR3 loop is CASSSTSGTQYF. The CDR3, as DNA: TGTGCCAGCAGTTCGACTAGCGGGACCCAGTACTTC.

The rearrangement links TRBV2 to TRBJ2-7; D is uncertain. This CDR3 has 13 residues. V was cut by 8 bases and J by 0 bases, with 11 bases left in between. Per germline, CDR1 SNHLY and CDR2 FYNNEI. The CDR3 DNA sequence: TGTGCCAGCGTGCATGGGCTCTCCTACGAGCAGTACTTC. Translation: CASVHGLSYEQYF. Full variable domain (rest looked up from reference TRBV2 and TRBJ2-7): EPEVTQTPSHQVTQMGQEVILRCVPISNHLYFYWYRQILGQKVEFLVSFYNNEISEKSEIFDDQFSVERPDGSNFTLKIRSTKLEDSAMYFCASVHGLSYEQYFGPGTRLTVT.